The clone carrying this T cell receptor beta chain was seen a handful of times. Trimming stripped 6 bases from V and 1 base from J, with 9 bases between. The CDR3 is 13 amino acids. The germline CDR1 and CDR2 sequences are ENHRY and SYGVKD. This entry belongs to a study of blood T cell repertoires in COVID-19. Overall study: Samples taken during acute and convalescent COVID-19 were collected in the United States, Italy and Spain. T cells, B-cell-depleted T cells, or PBMCs supplied cDNA or gDNA.

Authors' analysis steps: Amplification with reference gene primers provided the estimates of nucleated cell counts. The method was immunoSEQ multiplex PCR; TCRdb's version includes in-frame clones alone and lacks a portion of them. D and trimming were read from the DNA, whereas the V and J calls and clone size are those reported in that table. This table has about 120,000 clones, 80% to 90% appearing once. The clonotype comes from a human donor with acute or convalescent COVID-19. The donor label of this sample is uncertain. The chain carries TRBV10-3 and TRBJ1-1; D gene uncertain. The sequenced material came from peripheral blood. The CDR3 is CAISQEENTEAFF. Here the CDR3 DNA reads TGTGCCATCAGCCAAGAGGAGAACACTGAAGCTTTCTTT.